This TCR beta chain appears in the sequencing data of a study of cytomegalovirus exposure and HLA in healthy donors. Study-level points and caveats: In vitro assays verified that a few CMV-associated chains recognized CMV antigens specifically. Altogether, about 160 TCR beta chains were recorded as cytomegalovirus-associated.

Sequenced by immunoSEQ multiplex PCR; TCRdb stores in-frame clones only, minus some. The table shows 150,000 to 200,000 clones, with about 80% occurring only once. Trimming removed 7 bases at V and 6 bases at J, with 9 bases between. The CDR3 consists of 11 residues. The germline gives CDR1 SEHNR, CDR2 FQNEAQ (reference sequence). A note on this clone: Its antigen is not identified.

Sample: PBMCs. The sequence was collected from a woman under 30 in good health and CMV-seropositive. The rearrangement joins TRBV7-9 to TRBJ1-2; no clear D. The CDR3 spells CASTYNDGYTF. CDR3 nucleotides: TGTGCCAGCACCTATAATGATGGCTACACCTTC.